This entry lists 14 T cell receptor beta chains sequenced from one sample in a study of blood T cell repertoires in COVID-19. Sequencing used immunoSEQ multiplex PCR; TCRdb keeps in-frame clones, though not all of them. The sample has a few hundred thousand clones; roughly four fifths are singletons. Sequenced material: PBMCs or T cells enriched from blood (not recorded which). Source of these receptors: a woman aged 40 to 49 with acute COVID-19.

This chain connects TRBV9 to TRBJ2-7; 14 nucleotides line up with TRBD2. The CDR3 spans 20 residues. Germline CDR1 reads SGDLS; CDR2 reads YYNGEE. J lost 2 bases, V lost 0 bases, and 13 bases had no gene match. This CDR3 reads CASSVGGSGLAGGLAYEQYF. In DNA, the CDR3 is TGTGCCAGCAGCGTAGGCGGCTCCGGACTAGCGGGGGGCCTTGCCTACGAGCAGTACTTC.

This chain joins TRBV5-1 and TRBJ2-7; TRBD1 agrees at 9 bases. V shed 4 bases and J 5 bases; nucleotides not matched to a gene: 7. The germline CDR1 and CDR2 sequences are SGHRS and YFSETQ. The CDR3 runs 14 residues. The CDR3 is CASSVPGQGNEQYF. The CDR3 bases are TGCGCCAGCAGCGTCCCGGGACAGGGAAACGAGCAGTACTTC.

The chain employs TRBV20-1 and TRBJ1-4; D remains ambiguous. V shed 3 bases and J shed 11 bases, with 25 bases lying between them. CDR1 and CDR2 from the germline V gene are DFQATT and SNEGSKA (reference sequence). This CDR3 comprises 16 residues. CDR3 bases: TGCAGTGCTAGTGCTGCTCCGGTAGCAGAGACTAACAAACTGTTTTTT. Protein: CSASAAPVAETNKLFF.

The chain recombines TRBV9 with TRBJ1-2; D perhaps matches TRBD1 (5 bases). CDR1 and CDR2 from the germline V gene are SGDLS and YYNGEE. The CDR3 covers 15 residues. V shed 2 bases and J shed 4 bases, with 15 bases lying between them. The CDR3 DNA reads TGTGCCAGCAGCGTCCAGGGTGATCGACCCTATGGCTACACCTTC. It is translated as CASSVQGDRPYGYTF.

The V and J genes are TRBV5-6 and TRBJ2-7, with a weak D call TRBD1 (6 bases). The V and J ends lost 3 bases and 2 bases respectively, with 15 bases between them. The CDR3 covers 15 residues. Germline V lookup: CDR1 SGHDT, CDR2 YYEEEE. The CDR3 here is CASSSYPQGPYEQYF. CDR3 sequence (DNA): TGTGCCAGCAGCTCCTACCCACAGGGTCCCTACGAGCAGTACTTC.

The V call is TRBV5-1, the J call TRBJ2-3, with 14 bases identical to TRBD2. CDR1 and CDR2 from the germline V gene are SGHRS and YFSETQ. Trimming at V came to 4 bases and at J to 4 bases, leaving 5 bases not matched to a gene. The CDR3 loop spans 16 amino acids. CDR3 protein: CASSRGLAGESDTQYF. For the CDR3, the DNA is TGCGCCAGCAGCAGGGGACTAGCGGGAGAATCAGATACGCAGTATTTT.

Only a few counts were recorded for this clone. The chain joins TRBV18 to TRBJ1-5; possible D gene TRBD1, 5 bases. The CDR3 has 13 residues. V was shortened by 2 bases and J by 5 bases, with 7 bases between the two germline ends. CDR1 is KGHSH and CDR2 is LQKENI in the germline V gene. CDR3 nucleotides: TGTGCCAGCTCACCAGGCAGGGATCAGCCCCAGCATTTT. Its translation: CASSPGRDQPQHF.

This clone was found a few times. The CDR3 DNA sequence: TGTGCCAGCAGCGCCGGGACTAGCGGATACACCGGGGAGCTGTTTTTT. Translation: CASSAGTSGYTGELFF. The chain is built from TRBV9 and TRBJ2-2; 11 bases map to TRBD2. Germline-derived CDR1 and CDR2 are SGDLS and YYNGEE. The CDR3 spans 16 residues. V was pared by 3 bases and J by 3 bases, with 4 bases of the junction left unmatched.

The V call is TRBV30, the J call TRBJ2-3; 9 bases are shared with TRBD2. Per the germline V gene, CDR1 is GTSNPN and CDR2 is SVGIG (reference sequence). The ends lost 8 bases at V and 2 bases at J; junction bases unmatched: 5. This CDR3 contains 13 residues. CDR3 bases: TGTGCCGGATCTAGCGGGGACACAGATACGCAGTATTTT. Amino acids: CAGSSGDTDTQYF.

V is TRBV6-5 and J is TRBJ2-7, with 10 bases fitting TRBD2. Germline CDR1 is MNHEY and CDR2 is SVGAGI. V shed 7 bases and J 4 bases; nucleotides not matched to a gene: 7. The CDR3 totals 14 residues. CDR3 coding DNA: TGTGCCAGCAACCTTTTAGCGGGAGGATACGAGCAGTACTTC. Translation gives CASNLLAGGYEQYF.

The CDR3 DNA follows: TGTGCCAGCAGGGGACAAACGAACACTGAAGCTTTCTTT. Its protein product is CASRGQTNTEAFF. The chain uses TRBV6-5 and TRBJ1-1; TRBD1 is a possible D gene (6 bases). The CDR3 covers 13 residues. Germline CDR1 is MNHEY and CDR2 is SVGAGI. Trimming left V 6 bases short and J 1 base short, with 9 bases between.

This sequence joins TRBV15 and TRBJ2-3; D is uncertain. The CDR3 sequence is 12 residues long. V was clipped by 1 base and J by 6 bases, with 5 bases between them. Germline CDR1 and CDR2: LNHNV and YYDKDF (reference sequence). The CDR3 loop reads CATSRAPDTQYF. CDR3 sequence (DNA): TGTGCCACCAGCAGAGCTCCCGATACGCAGTATTTT.

V usage is TRBV3-1 (or the pseudogene TRBV3-2) and J usage is TRBJ1-3; no reliable D call. Trimming cost V 0 bases and J 4 bases, with 10 bases left between them. The CDR3 consists of 15 residues. From germline, CDR1 is LGHDT and CDR2 YNNKEL (reference sequence). The CDR3 sequence is CASSQDFGPGNTIYF. CDR3 in DNA: TGTGCCAGCAGCCAAGATTTTGGCCCCGGAAACACCATATATTTT.

This clone was seen a handful of times. The chain uses TRBV9 and TRBJ2-7; 11 nucleotides line up with TRBD2. Germline V CDR1 and CDR2: SGDLS, YYNGEE. J lost 2 bases, V lost 4 bases, and 5 bases had no gene match. This CDR3 is built from 15 residues. CDR3: CASSSGLADTYEQYF. CDR3 nucleotide sequence: TGTGCCAGCAGCTCGGGACTAGCGGATACCTACGAGCAGTACTTC.